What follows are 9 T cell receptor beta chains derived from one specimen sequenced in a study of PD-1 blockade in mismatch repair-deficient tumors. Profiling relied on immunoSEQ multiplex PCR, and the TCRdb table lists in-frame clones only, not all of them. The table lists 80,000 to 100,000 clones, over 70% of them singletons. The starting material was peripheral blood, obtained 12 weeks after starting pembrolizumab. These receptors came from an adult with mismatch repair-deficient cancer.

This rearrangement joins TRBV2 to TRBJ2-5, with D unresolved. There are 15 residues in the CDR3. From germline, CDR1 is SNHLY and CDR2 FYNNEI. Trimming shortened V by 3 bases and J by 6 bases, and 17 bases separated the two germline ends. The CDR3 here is CASSEEIGLVKTQYF. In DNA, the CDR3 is TGTGCCAGCAGTGAGGAAATCGGCCTAGTAAAGACCCAGTACTTC. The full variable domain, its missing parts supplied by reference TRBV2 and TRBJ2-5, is EPEVTQTPSHQVTQMGQEVILRCVPISNHLYFYWYRQILGQKVEFLVSFYNNEISEKSEIFDDQFSVERPDGSNFTLKIRSTKLEDSAMYFCASSEEIGLVKTQYFGPGTRLLVL.

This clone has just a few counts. CDR3 coding DNA: TGTGCCAGCAGCCATAAACGGAGCACCGGGGAGCTGTTTTTT. It yields the protein CASSHKRSTGELFF. The V and J genes are TRBV11-3 and TRBJ2-2; D unresolved. V was clipped by 5 bases and J by 4 bases, with 11 bases between them. CDR3 length: 14 amino acids. Germline V gene data show CDR1 as SGHNT and CDR2 as YENEEA.

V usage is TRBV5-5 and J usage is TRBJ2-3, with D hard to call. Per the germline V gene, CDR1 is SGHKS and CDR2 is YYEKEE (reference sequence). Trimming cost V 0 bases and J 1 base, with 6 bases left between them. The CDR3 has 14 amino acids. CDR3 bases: TGTGCCAGCAGCTTGGGGCCCGGCACAGATACGCAGTATTTT. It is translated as CASSLGPGTDTQYF. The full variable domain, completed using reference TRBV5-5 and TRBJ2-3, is DAGVTQSPTHLIKTRGQQVTLRCSPISGHKSVSWYQQVLGQGPQFIFQYYEKEERGRGNFPDRFSARQFPNYSSELNVNALLLGDSALYLCASSLGPGTDTQYFGPGTRLTVL.

The CDR3 is CASSATSGSLSYEQYF. The CDR3 nucleotides read TGTGCCAGCAGCGCCACAAGCGGGAGTCTGTCCTACGAGCAGTACTTC. This chain links TRBV9 with TRBJ2-7, with 8 bases that match TRBD2. CDR3 length equals 16 residues. V was pared by 3 bases and J by 1 base, with 9 bases of the junction left unmatched. Per germline, CDR1 SGDLS and CDR2 YYNGEE.

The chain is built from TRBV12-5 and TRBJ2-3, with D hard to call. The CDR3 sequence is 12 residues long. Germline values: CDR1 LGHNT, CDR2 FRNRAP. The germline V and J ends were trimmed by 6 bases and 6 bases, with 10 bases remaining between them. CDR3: CASGRSLDTQYF. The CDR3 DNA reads TGTGCTAGTGGACGTAGTCTGGATACGCAGTATTTT. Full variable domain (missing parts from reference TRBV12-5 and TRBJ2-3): DARVTQTPRHKVTEMGQEVTMRCQPILGHNTVFWYRQTMMQGLELLAYFRNRAPLDDSGMPKDRFSAEMPDATLATLKIQPSEPRDSAVYFCASGRSLDTQYFGPGTRLTVL.

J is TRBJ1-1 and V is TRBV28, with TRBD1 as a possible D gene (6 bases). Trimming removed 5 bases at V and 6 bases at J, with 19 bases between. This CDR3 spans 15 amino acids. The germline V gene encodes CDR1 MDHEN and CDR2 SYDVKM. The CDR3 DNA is TGTGCCAGCAGTCTGACCGGGACAAAAACGCCTGAAGCTTTCTTT. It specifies CASSLTGTKTPEAFF.

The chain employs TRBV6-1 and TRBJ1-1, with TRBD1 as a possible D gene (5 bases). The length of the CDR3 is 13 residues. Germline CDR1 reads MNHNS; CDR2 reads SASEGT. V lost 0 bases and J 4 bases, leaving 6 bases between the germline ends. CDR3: CASSEARGTEAFF. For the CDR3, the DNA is TGTGCCAGCAGTGAAGCGAGGGGCACTGAAGCTTTCTTT.

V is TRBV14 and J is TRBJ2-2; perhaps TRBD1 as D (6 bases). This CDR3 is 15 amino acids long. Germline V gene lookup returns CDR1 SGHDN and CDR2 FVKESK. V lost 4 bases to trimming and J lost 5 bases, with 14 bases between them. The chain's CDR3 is CASSRPEGVTGELFF. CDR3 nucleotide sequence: TGTGCCAGCAGCCGACCTGAGGGGGTTACCGGGGAGCTGTTTTTT.

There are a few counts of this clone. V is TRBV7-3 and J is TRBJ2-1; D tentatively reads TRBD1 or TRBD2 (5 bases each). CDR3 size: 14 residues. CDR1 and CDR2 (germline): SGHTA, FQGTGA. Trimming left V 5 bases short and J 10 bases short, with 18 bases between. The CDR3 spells CASSMGPLVTEQFF. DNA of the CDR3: TGTGCCAGCAGCATGGGACCCCTGGTGACCGAGCAGTTCTTC.